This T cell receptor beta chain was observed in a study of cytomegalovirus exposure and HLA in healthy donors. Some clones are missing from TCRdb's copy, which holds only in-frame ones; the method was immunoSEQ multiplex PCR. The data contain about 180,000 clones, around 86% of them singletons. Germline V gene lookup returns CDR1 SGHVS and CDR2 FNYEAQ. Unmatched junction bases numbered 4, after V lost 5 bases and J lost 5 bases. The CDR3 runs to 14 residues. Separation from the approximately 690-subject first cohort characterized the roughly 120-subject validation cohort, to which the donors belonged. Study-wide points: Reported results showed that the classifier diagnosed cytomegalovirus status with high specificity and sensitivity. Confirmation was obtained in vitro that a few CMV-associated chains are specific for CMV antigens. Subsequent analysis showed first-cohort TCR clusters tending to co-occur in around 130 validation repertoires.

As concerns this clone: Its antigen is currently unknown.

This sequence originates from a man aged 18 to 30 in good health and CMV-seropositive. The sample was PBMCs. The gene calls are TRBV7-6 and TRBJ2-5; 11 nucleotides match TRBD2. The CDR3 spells CASSHRLAGETQYF. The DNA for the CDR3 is TGTGCCAGCAGCCACCGACTAGCGGGGGAGACCCAGTACTTC.